The 21 T cell receptor beta chains below all came from one sample that was sequenced in a study of beta chain features in type 1 diabetes (dated by TCRdb to the late 2010s). The library was produced with the immunoSEQ multiplex PCR assay. The entire isolated RNA was reverse transcribed using the High Capacity cDNA Reverse Transcription Kit, and thus expressed TCRB transcripts were sequenced. TCRdb obtained this table from immuneACCESS and retained in-frame rearrangements with V and J assigned. These tables miss some clones; where compared with another copy, unresolved V genes account for less than half of the shortfall, and the remainder is unexplained. The sample table contains approximately 340,000 clones; only one count was recorded for approximately 15% of them. Jointly, the top ten make up 0.019% of the sample. Sequenced sample: naive CD4+ T cells from blood. The cell subset or site label for this specimen denotes: true naive CD4+ T cells. The receptors here all came from a woman aged 18-35 years in good health.

The rearrangement links TRBV28 to TRBJ2-7; a possible D gene is TRBD1 (5 bases). The CDR3 consists of 16 residues. Trimming left V 2 bases short and J 0 bases short, with 14 bases between. CDR1 MDHEN and CDR2 SYDVKM come from the germline V gene. CDR3 amino acids: CASSLQGQISSYEQYF. The CDR3 region has the DNA TGTGCCAGCAGTTTACAGGGCCAAATAAGCTCCTACGAGCAGTACTTC.

The genes are TRBV7-2 and TRBJ2-5, with TRBD2 matching 15 bases. Losses at the gene ends were 8 bases for V and 6 bases for J; bases not matched to a gene: 7. Germline lookup yields CDR1 SGHTA and CDR2 FQGNSA. This CDR3 region has 15 residues. The CDR3 DNA reads as TGTGCCAGCGGAACCGGGACTAGCGGGAGGAAGACCCAGTACTTC. Its protein is CASGTGTSGRKTQYF.

This clone was seen a single time. The genes are TRBV5-4 and TRBJ1-2; D is unclear. Per germline, CDR1 SGHNT and CDR2 YYREEE (reference sequence). V lost 1 base and J lost 6, with 16 bases in between. This CDR3 has 15 amino acids. In nucleotides, the CDR3 is TGTGCCAGCAGCTTGAATAGTGGACTGATGGATGGCTACACCTTC. Translated: CASSLNSGLMDGYTF.

The table lists this clone with a few counts. V and J are TRBV28 and TRBJ2-7; 9 nucleotides agree with TRBD1. The CDR3 spans 16 residues. The germline V gene encodes CDR1 MDHEN and CDR2 SYDVKM. Trimming removed 6 bases from V and 7 bases from J; junction bases left unmatched: 16. CDR3 loop: CASSATGTGPSREQYF. The DNA for the CDR3 is TGTGCCAGCAGCGCGACAGGGACAGGGCCTTCGAGAGAGCAGTACTTC.

The chain employs TRBV19 and TRBJ2-1; the match to TRBD2 covers 10 bases. The CDR3 loop spans 16 amino acids. In germline, CDR1 is LNHDA, CDR2 SQIVND (reference sequence). With V trimmed by 1 base and J by 6 bases, 6 bases remained unmatched. The CDR3 loop reads CASSIAASGSANEQFF. The CDR3 region has the DNA TGTGCCAGTAGTATAGCGGCTAGCGGGAGTGCCAATGAGCAGTTCTTC.

The J gene is TRBJ2-1, the V gene TRBV29-1; a weak D match, TRBD2 (5 bases). The CDR3 totals 14 residues. Trimming removed 3 bases from V and 10 bases from J, with 19 bases in between. Germline CDR1 reads SQVTM; CDR2 reads ANQGSEA. CDR3 residues: CSVDPDRTRGEQFF. The CDR3 DNA sequence: TGCAGCGTTGATCCCGATCGGACCCGGGGAGAGCAGTTCTTC.

The chain is built from TRBV9 and TRBJ2-1; 16 bases map to TRBD2. The CDR3 is 17 amino acids. Trimming removed 3 bases from V and 7 bases from J; junction bases left unmatched: 7. Germline CDR1 is SGDLS and CDR2 is YYNGEE. The chain's CDR3 is CASSGGTSGRAENEQFF. CDR3 bases: TGTGCCAGCAGCGGGGGGACTAGCGGGAGGGCCGAGAATGAGCAGTTCTTC.

This clone occurred a few times. In DNA form, the CDR3 reads TGCAGCGTTGAAGATGGGCGGGAGGGCCGGAATGAGCAGTTCTTC. Amino acid sequence: CSVEDGREGRNEQFF. This sequence joins TRBV29-1 and TRBJ2-1, with 9 positions matching TRBD2. CDR1 is SQVTM, CDR2 ANQGSEA, per germline. The CDR3 runs to 15 residues. The V gene end was trimmed by 0 bases and the J gene end by 7 bases; junction bases not matched to a gene: 7.

In its sample, this clone was seen a few times. This chain links TRBV25-1 with TRBJ2-6; D is ambiguous. Looked up from germline, CDR1 is MGHDK and CDR2 is SYGVNS. This CDR3 region has 14 residues. Trimming shortened V by 4 bases and J by 2 bases, and 6 bases separated the two germline ends. The CDR3 reads CASSVSPGANVLTF. In DNA form, the CDR3 reads TGTGCCAGCAGTGTAAGCCCTGGGGCCAACGTCCTGACTTTC.

The CDR3 loop reads CASQGSGETQYF. The CDR3 DNA is TGTGCCAGTCAAGGATCGGGGGAGACCCAGTACTTC. The rearrangement links TRBV19 to TRBJ2-5; possibly TRBD2 for D (5 bases). The V gene lost 8 bases and the J gene lost 5 bases, with 12 bases spanning the gap. Germline loops: CDR1 LNHDA, CDR2 SQIVND (reference sequence). This CDR3 is built from 12 residues.

The CDR3 nucleotides read TGTGCCAGCAGCTTACCCATGGACAGGGGGCGCGTCTACGAGCAGTACTTC. Translated, it gives CASSLPMDRGRVYEQYF. The chain couples TRBV5-6 to TRBJ2-7; 11 positions agree with TRBD1. The CDR3 is 17 amino acids. Trimming cost V 2 bases and J 3 bases; bases outside gene matches: 10. CDR1 SGHDT and CDR2 YYEEEE come from the germline V gene.

This clone occurred once. V and J are TRBV5-4 and TRBJ2-7, with 7 bases matching TRBD1. Germline trimming cut 0 bases from V and 3 bases from J; bases unmatched to any gene: 9. The V gene's germline CDR1 is SGHNT and CDR2 YYREEE (reference sequence). The CDR3 sequence is 16 residues long. The CDR3 loop is CASSLAPDRLVYEQYF. As DNA, the CDR3 is TGTGCCAGCAGCTTGGCCCCGGACAGGCTAGTCTACGAGCAGTACTTC.

The rearrangement joins TRBV15 to TRBJ2-1; TRBD2 might be the D (7 bases). CDR3 length: 16 residues. The germline V gene encodes CDR1 LNHNV and CDR2 YYDKDF (reference sequence). Between the trimmed V and J ends, which lost 4 bases and 2 bases, there was a span of 15 bases. The CDR3 is CATSIAGGGPYNEQFF. The CDR3 bases are TGTGCCACCAGCATCGCGGGCGGGGGCCCCTACAATGAGCAGTTCTTC.

The sample holds a few counts of this clone. The chain joins TRBV7-2 to TRBJ2-5, with D possibly matching TRBD1 (6 bases). The CDR3 spans 12 residues. From germline, CDR1 is SGHTA and CDR2 FQGNSA. Trimming removed 5 bases at V and 7 bases at J, with 11 bases between. The CDR3 region has the DNA TGTGCCAGCAGCGGGGGCCCCGGGACCCAGTACTTC. This codes for CASSGGPGTQYF. Full variable domain (missing parts from reference TRBV7-2 and TRBJ2-5): GAGVSQSPSNKVTEKGKDVELRCDPISGHTALYWYRQSLGQGLEFLIYFQGNSAPDKSGLPSDRFSAERTGGSVSTLTIQRTQQEDSAVYLCASSGGPGTQYFGPGTRLLVL.

The chain employs TRBV7-9 and TRBJ2-3, with a weak D call TRBD2 (6 bases). Trimming left V 3 bases short and J 4 bases short, with 11 bases between. Germline assignment: CDR1 SEHNR and CDR2 FQNEAQ (reference sequence). CDR3 length: 14 residues. The CDR3 DNA is TGTGCCAGCAGCTTCGGGACTCTGGCAGATACGCAGTATTTT. Translating it yields CASSFGTLADTQYF.

This clone has just a few counts. The J gene is TRBJ1-4, the V gene TRBV14; D not resolved. V lost 4 bases and J 1 base, leaving 10 bases between the germline ends. CDR3 length: 15 residues. Germline V gene sequence: CDR1 SGHDN, CDR2 FVKESK. Here the CDR3 reads CASSPQRGTNEKLFF. As DNA, the CDR3 is TGTGCCAGCAGCCCTCAGCGGGGAACTAATGAAAAACTGTTTTTT.

This chain connects TRBV14 to TRBJ2-1, with TRBD2 matching 10 bases. This CDR3 contains 15 residues. CDR1 and CDR2 (germline): SGHDN, FVKESK. The ends lost 4 bases at V and 6 bases at J; junction bases unmatched: 6. The CDR3 sequence is CASSPWASGSNEQFF. The DNA for the CDR3 is TGTGCCAGCAGCCCGTGGGCTAGCGGGAGCAATGAGCAGTTCTTC.

The chain carries TRBV27 and TRBJ2-7; 8 bases fit TRBD2. Germline loops: CDR1 MNHEY, CDR2 SMNVEV (reference sequence). Trimming at V came to 5 bases and at J to 0 bases, leaving 6 bases not matched to a gene. There are 15 residues in the CDR3. CDR3 coding DNA: TGTGCCAGCAGTCGAAGCGGGGGACCCTCCTACGAGCAGTACTTC. Translating gives CASSRSGGPSYEQYF.

This clone was recorded a few times. The gene calls are TRBV4-1 and TRBJ2-7; TRBD1 matches 7 bases. J was trimmed by 3 bases and V by 4 bases; bases with no gene match: 12. The CDR3 runs to 16 residues. Germline assignment: CDR1 MGHRA and CDR2 YSYEKL. CDR3 protein: CASSPGNRDSSYEQYF. In DNA, the CDR3 is TGCGCCAGCAGCCCTGGGAACCGGGACAGCAGCTACGAGCAGTACTTC.

The table lists this clone with a few counts. This rearrangement joins TRBV5-1 to TRBJ2-3, with TRBD2 identical over 7 bases. CDR1 and CDR2 from the germline V gene are SGHRS and YFSETQ. The CDR3 consists of 15 residues. Unmatched junction bases numbered 5, after V lost 2 bases and J lost 2 bases. In DNA form, the CDR3 reads TGCGCCAGCAGCTTAACGGCGGGGGTCACAGATACGCAGTATTTT. Translating gives CASSLTAGVTDTQYF.

In the case of this clone: This same CDR3 is encoded by further DNA sequences in the sample. The chain joins TRBV29-1 to TRBJ1-1, with unresolved D. CDR1 and CDR2 from the germline V gene are SQVTM and ANQGSEA. The CDR3 consists of 12 residues. The V and J ends lost 6 bases and 0 bases respectively, with 8 bases between them. The chain's CDR3 is CSVGGMNTEAFF. As DNA, the CDR3 is TGCAGCGTCGGAGGAATGAACACTGAAGCTTTCTTT.